Detailed here is one T cell receptor beta chain. The antigen is unknown. This sample is part of a study of pediatric ulcerative colitis. Whole-study findings and limits: Blood-rectal clonal overlap within each person was significantly higher in ulcerative colitis patients than controls.

Sequencing was at survey level. Sequencing depth was up to 500,000 reads per sample. Produced via immunoSEQ multiplex PCR; TCRdb's table is partial and in-frame only. The profile shows under 6,000 clones, roughly nine tenths of them singletons. This TCR derives from a boy between 5 and 17 years old with mild ulcerative colitis. The specimen was blood.

This CDR3 reads CASSSLGREETQYF. The CDR3 DNA sequence: TGTGCCAGCAGTTCCCTCGGAAGAGAAGAGACCCAGTACTTC. This chain links TRBV27 with TRBJ2-5; unclear D gene. Germline assignment: CDR1 MNHEY and CDR2 SMNVEV (reference sequence). V gave up 4 bases and J gave up 3 bases, with 12 bases separating them. CDR3 length equals 14 residues.